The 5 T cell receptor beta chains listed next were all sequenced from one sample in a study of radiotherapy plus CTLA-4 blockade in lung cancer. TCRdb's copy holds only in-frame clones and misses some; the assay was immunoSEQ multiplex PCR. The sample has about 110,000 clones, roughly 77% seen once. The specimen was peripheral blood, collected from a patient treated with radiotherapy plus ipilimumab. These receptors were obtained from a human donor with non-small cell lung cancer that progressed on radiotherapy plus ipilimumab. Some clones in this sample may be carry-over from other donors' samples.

DNA of the CDR3: TGTGCCAGCAGCCAACCAGGGGAAACTGAAGCTTTCTTT. As protein: CASSQPGETEAFF. The chain is built from TRBV5-4 and TRBJ1-1, with D possibly matching TRBD1 (6 bases). Trimming shortened V by 4 bases and J by 5 bases, and 12 bases separated the two germline ends. This CDR3 region has 13 residues. Germline V gene sequence: CDR1 SGHNT, CDR2 YYREEE (reference sequence). The variable domain in full, completed from reference TRBV5-4 and TRBJ1-1, reads ETGVTQSPTHLIKTRGQQVTLRCSSQSGHNTVSWYQQALGQGPQFIFQYYREEENGRGNFPPRFSGLQFPNYSSELNVNALELDDSALYLCASSQPGETEAFFGQGTRLTVV.

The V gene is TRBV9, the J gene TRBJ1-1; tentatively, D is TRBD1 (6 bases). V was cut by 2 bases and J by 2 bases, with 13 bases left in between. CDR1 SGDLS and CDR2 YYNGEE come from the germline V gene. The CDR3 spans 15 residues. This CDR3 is CASSVGGAINTEAFF. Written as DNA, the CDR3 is TGTGCCAGCAGCGTCGGGGGGGCAATCAACACTGAAGCTTTCTTT.

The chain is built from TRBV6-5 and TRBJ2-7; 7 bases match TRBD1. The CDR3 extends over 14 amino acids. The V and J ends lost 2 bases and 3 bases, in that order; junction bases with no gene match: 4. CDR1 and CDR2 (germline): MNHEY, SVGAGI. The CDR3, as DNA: TGTGCCAGCAGTTACCGGCAGGGGGACTACGAGCAGTACTTC. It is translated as CASSYRQGDYEQYF.

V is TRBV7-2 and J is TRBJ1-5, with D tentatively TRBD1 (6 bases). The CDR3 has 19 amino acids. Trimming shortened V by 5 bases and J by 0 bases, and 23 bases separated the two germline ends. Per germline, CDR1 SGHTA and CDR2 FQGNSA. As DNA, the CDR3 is TGTGCCAGCAGCCTGAAGGGGGGCCAAATAAGCTATAGCAATCAGCCCCAGCATTTT. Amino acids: CASSLKGGQISYSNQPQHF.

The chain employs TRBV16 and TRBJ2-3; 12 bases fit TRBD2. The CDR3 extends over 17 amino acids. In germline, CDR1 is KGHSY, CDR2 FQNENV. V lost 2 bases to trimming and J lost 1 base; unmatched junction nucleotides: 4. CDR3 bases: TGTGCCAGCAGCCAAGGGCGACTAGCGGGGGGCACAGATACGCAGTATTTT. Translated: CASSQGRLAGGTDTQYF.